Described below is a single T cell receptor beta chain sequence and its context. What it binds is not known. The sample is drawn from a study of T cell clonotyping in hematopoietic cell transplantation. Overall study context: Recipients' pretransplant samples followed cytoreduction. Study conclusions and caveats: At the given depth, recipient repertoires were over 97% de novo clonotypes. No sorting was done, leaving CD4 and CD8 contributions mixed. Higher Inverse Simpson Index values in graft donor and pretransplant recipient predicted broader posttransplant TCR diversity.

The germline gives CDR1 SGHRS, CDR2 YFSETQ. This CDR3 has 14 amino acids. V lost 6 bases and J 2 bases, leaving 14 bases between the germline ends. Some clones are missing from TCRdb's copy, which holds only in-frame ones; the method was immunoSEQ multiplex PCR. This table has about 29,000 clones, more than 60% appearing once. The time point denotes: recipient sample about 28 days before transplant, after cytoreduction. The sequence came from a woman aged 25 to 45 with chronic myeloid leukemia. Some clones in this sample may be carry-over from other donors' samples. V gene TRBV5-1 combines with J gene TRBJ1-1; weak D call: TRBD1 (6 bases). This sample comprised peripheral blood mononuclear cells, obtained before stem cell transplant. The CDR3 loop reads CASNIRGDNTEAFF. CDR3 bases: TGCGCCAGCAATATAAGGGGGGATAACACTGAAGCTTTCTTT.